Presented here are 22 T cell receptor beta chains from one specimen sequenced in a study of blood T cell repertoires in COVID-19. Data came from immunoSEQ multiplex PCR; TCRdb stores just in-frame clones and leaves some out. The sample shows about 220,000 clones, 85% to 90% of them seen only once. The sequenced sample consisted of PBMCs or T cells enriched from blood (not recorded which). The receptors derive from a woman aged 18-29 years in a cohort exposed to, infected with or recovered from COVID-19 (not recorded which).

This clone was observed a handful of times. V and J are TRBV4-2 and TRBJ2-3; D uncertain. CDR3 length: 15 residues. CDR1 is LGHNA and CDR2 is YNFKEQ in the germline V gene. Deletions cut 1 base from V and 1 base from J, with 9 bases between. This chain's CDR3 is CASSQAGLGTDTQYF. The DNA of the CDR3 is TGTGCCAGCAGCCAAGCAGGCCTCGGCACAGATACGCAGTATTTT.

The genes are TRBV3-1 (or the pseudogene TRBV3-2) and TRBJ1-1, with D unclear. CDR3 length: 12 amino acids. Germline lookup yields CDR1 LGHDT and CDR2 YNNKEL (reference sequence). The ends were cut back, 0 bases at V and 11 bases at J, with 10 bases in the middle. CDR3 in amino acids: CASSQDPTAAFF. CDR3 nucleotide sequence: TGTGCCAGCAGCCAAGATCCCACTGCCGCTTTCTTT.

The chain carries TRBV28 and TRBJ2-5; 7 nucleotides agree with TRBD1. The junction had 9 bases not matched to a gene; V was cut back by 5 bases and J by 0 bases. CDR1 and CDR2 (germline): MDHEN, SYDVKM. There are 16 residues in the CDR3. In DNA, the CDR3 is TGTGCCAGCAGTAGTCCGGGACAGAGAAACCAAGAGACCCAGTACTTC. This encodes CASSSPGQRNQETQYF.

The chain joins TRBV9 to TRBJ1-2, with TRBD1 as a possible D gene (6 bases). CDR1 is SGDLS, CDR2 YYNGEE, per germline. CDR3 length equals 15 residues. V was trimmed by 1 base and J by 3 bases, leaving 13 bases between them. CDR3 in DNA: TGTGCCAGCAGCGTACGAGGGAAGGGGGACTATGGCTACACCTTC. This encodes CASSVRGKGDYGYTF.

V and J are TRBV2 and TRBJ2-3; tentative D call: TRBD1 (6 bases). Trimming shortened V by 2 bases and J by 3 bases, and 12 bases separated the two germline ends. Germline V gene data show CDR1 as SNHLY and CDR2 as FYNNEI. The CDR3 consists of 15 residues. The CDR3 sequence: CASSERSGATDTQYF. DNA for the CDR3: TGTGCCAGCAGTGAACGCTCAGGGGCTACAGATACGCAGTATTTT.

The chain recombines TRBV28 with TRBJ1-2; D ambiguous. Trimming took off 3 bases at V and 5 bases at J, with 13 bases between the two ends. Germline V gives CDR1 MDHEN, CDR2 SYDVKM. The CDR3 spans 14 residues. CDR3: CASSLTPLVYGYTF. DNA for the CDR3: TGTGCCAGCAGTTTGACCCCTCTAGTGTATGGCTACACCTTC.

The chain couples TRBV19 to TRBJ1-2; 9 bases agree with TRBD1. Germline assignment: CDR1 LNHDA and CDR2 SQIVND (reference sequence). V trimming: 5 bases; J trimming: 5 bases; junction bases outside the gene matches: 6. The CDR3 covers 14 residues. CDR3 bases: TGTGCCAGTAGTGTACAGGGGGCGGGATATGGCTACACCTTC. Translation: CASSVQGAGYGYTF.

The chain recombines TRBV7-9 with TRBJ2-5, with TRBD1 matching 10 bases. J was trimmed by 2 bases and V by 5 bases; bases with no gene match: 11. Germline lookup yields CDR1 SEHNR and CDR2 FQNEAQ (reference sequence). The CDR3 is 17 amino acids. For the CDR3, the DNA is TGTGCCAGCAGCCAGACAGAACCGGGACAGGGGCAAGAGACCCAGTACTTC. Its translation is CASSQTEPGQGQETQYF.

This clone is a singleton in its sample. The rearrangement uses TRBV7-6 and TRBJ2-7; maybe TRBD2 (6 bases). V dropped 5 bases and J dropped 9 bases, with 14 bases sitting between them. This CDR3 region has 12 residues. Germline V gene lookup returns CDR1 SGHVS and CDR2 FNYEAQ. The CDR3 nucleotides are TGTGCCAGCAGCAAACCGGGAGAAGGGCAGTACTTC. This gives the protein CASSKPGEGQYF.

This chain connects TRBV4-1 to TRBJ1-3; D may be TRBD1 (5 bases). The CDR3 totals 17 residues. V shed 0 bases and J shed 1 base, with 13 bases lying between them. Germline lookup yields CDR1 MGHRA and CDR2 YSYEKL. The CDR3 nucleotides read TGCGCCAGCAGCCAAGAAAGTCAGGGATCATCTGGAAACACCATATATTTT. Its translation is CASSQESQGSSGNTIYF.

The CDR3 sequence: CASSSAGGDTEAFF. CDR3 coding DNA: TGTGCCAGCAGCTCAGCAGGGGGCGATACTGAAGCTTTCTTT. The V gene is TRBV7-9, the J gene TRBJ1-1; TRBD1 agrees at 8 bases. Trimming removed 4 bases from V and 5 bases from J; junction bases left unmatched: 6. The CDR3 has 14 amino acids. Germline V gene lookup returns CDR1 SEHNR and CDR2 FQNEAQ (reference sequence).

The chain links TRBV9 to TRBJ2-7; 11 bases match TRBD1. The V and J ends lost 3 bases and 0 bases, in that order; junction bases with no gene match: 2. The CDR3 consists of 15 residues. The germline V gene encodes CDR1 SGDLS and CDR2 YYNGEE. The CDR3 DNA follows: TGTGCCAGCAGCGCTGGACAGGGGGCCTCCTACGAGCAGTACTTC. This translates into CASSAGQGASYEQYF.

The chain joins TRBV30 to TRBJ2-5; 14 positions agree with TRBD2. The CDR3 runs 17 residues. J was trimmed by 4 bases and V by 4 bases; bases with no gene match: 11. CDR1 and CDR2 from the germline V gene are GTSNPN and SVGIG (reference sequence). CDR3 residues: CAWMGGLAGVRAETQYF. CDR3 sequence (DNA): TGTGCCTGGATGGGGGGACTAGCGGGAGTAAGGGCAGAGACCCAGTACTTC.

The genes are TRBV27 and TRBJ2-1, with 9 bases fitting TRBD1. The CDR3 runs 14 residues. V shed 8 bases and J 9 bases; nucleotides not matched to a gene: 11. CDR1 and CDR2 from the germline V gene are MNHEY and SMNVEV (reference sequence). The CDR3 loop is CASRGGQGRGEQFF. DNA for the CDR3: TGTGCCAGCCGAGGGGGACAGGGAAGAGGTGAGCAGTTCTTC.

The chain combines TRBV5-4 with TRBJ1-2; 9 bases match TRBD1. The germline gives CDR1 SGHNT, CDR2 YYREEE (reference sequence). After removal of 1 base from V and 2 bases from J, the junction contained 6 bases not matched to a gene. The CDR3 sequence is 16 residues long. In DNA form, the CDR3 reads TGTGCCAGCAGCTTGTTTATCGGACAGGGGAACTATGGCTACACCTTC. Translated: CASSLFIGQGNYGYTF. Full variable domain (remainder filled in from reference TRBV5-4 and TRBJ1-2): ETGVTQSPTHLIKTRGQQVTLRCSSQSGHNTVSWYQQALGQGPQFIFQYYREEENGRGNFPPRFSGLQFPNYSSELNVNALELDDSALYLCASSLFIGQGNYGYTFGSGTRLTVV.

The chain's CDR3 is CASRPMDSFSTEAFF. The CDR3, as DNA: TGTGCCAGCAGACCCATGGACAGTTTTTCCACTGAAGCTTTCTTT. This rearrangement joins TRBV28 to TRBJ1-1, with D possibly matching TRBD1 (6 bases). In germline, CDR1 is MDHEN, CDR2 SYDVKM. This CDR3 spans 15 amino acids. Deletions cut 6 bases from V and 4 bases from J, with 18 bases between.

V is TRBV6-5 and J is TRBJ2-7; TRBD1 matches 7 bases. V lost 6 bases and J lost 2; bases outside the gene matches: 7. The CDR3 totals 14 residues. Looked up from germline, CDR1 is MNHEY and CDR2 is SVGAGI. Here the CDR3 reads CASSTGTEAYEQYF. The CDR3 DNA reads as TGTGCCAGCAGCACCGGGACAGAAGCCTACGAGCAGTACTTC.

The chain combines TRBV24-1 with TRBJ1-2; 7 positions match TRBD1. Germline loops: CDR1 KGHDR, CDR2 SFDVKD. Unmatched junction bases numbered 8, after V lost 4 bases and J lost 7 bases. This CDR3 region has 14 residues. The DNA for the CDR3 is TGTGCCACCAGTGAGAGGGACAGCACAGGTGGCTACACCTTC. It encodes CATSERDSTGGYTF.

The chain couples TRBV7-9 to TRBJ2-2; 8 bases are a match to TRBD1. Germline CDR1 reads SEHNR; CDR2 reads FQNEAQ (reference sequence). There are 16 residues in the CDR3. V dropped 2 bases and J dropped 6; count of bases not matched to a gene: 8. The CDR3 sequence: CASSLYGQGASGELFF. The CDR3, as DNA: TGTGCCAGCAGCTTATACGGGCAGGGGGCATCCGGGGAGCTGTTTTTT.

This clone was observed a single time. V is TRBV19 and J is TRBJ2-3; D not certain. V was clipped by 2 bases and J by 6 bases, with 6 bases between them. CDR3 length: 12 amino acids. Germline V gives CDR1 LNHDA, CDR2 SQIVND (reference sequence). The CDR3 loop reads CASSIWRDTQYF. CDR3 in DNA: TGTGCCAGTAGTATATGGCGGGATACGCAGTATTTT.

The V and J genes are TRBV9 and TRBJ1-5, with a tentative D call TRBD1 (6 bases). CDR1 SGDLS and CDR2 YYNGEE come from the germline V gene. Trimming removed 0 bases at V and 2 bases at J, with 9 bases between. The CDR3 covers 15 residues. CDR3 coding DNA: TGTGCCAGCAGCGTAGGGGGGACACGCAATCAGCCCCAGCATTTT. This gives the protein CASSVGGTRNQPQHF.

V gene TRBV30 combines with J gene TRBJ2-1; tentative D call: TRBD2 (5 bases). This CDR3 is built from 13 residues. Germline lookup yields CDR1 GTSNPN and CDR2 SVGIG (reference sequence). V dropped 3 bases and J dropped 7 bases, with 13 bases sitting between them. This CDR3 is CAWRVSGENEQFF. For the CDR3, the DNA is TGTGCCTGGAGGGTCTCCGGGGAAAATGAGCAGTTCTTC.